The source of this T cell receptor (beta chain) is a study of CD8+CD57+ T cells in acquired aplastic anemia. Overall study context: The average for DNA from sorted CD4+ and CD8+ cells was about 3.3 ug. There were roughly 9.8 million reads, on average, for CD4+ cells from healthy donors. Study-wide results and caveats: Controls and patients did not differ significantly in CD8+ Simpson's diversity. It was found that twenty-nine CD8+ CDR3 sequences were shared between patients and controls.

This clonotype appeared a few times. Its antigen is as yet unknown. CDR3 and TCR beta VDJ profiling relied on genomic DNA as the template. In TCRdb, the reads were re-called with MiXCR into one record per CDR3 protein. Among 200,000 to 250,000 distinct CDR3 sequences listed, 34% were seen once. The CDR3 consists of 16 residues. In germline, CDR1 is GTSNPN, CDR2 SVGIG (reference sequence). V shed 0 bases, J shed 2 bases, and the junction held 7 bases outside the gene matches. The chain employs TRBV30 and TRBJ2-5; 9 nucleotides agree with TRBD1. Sequencing was performed on sorted CD4+, CD8+, or CD8+CD57+ T cells (not recorded which) from PBMCs. This sequence was found in a human donor in good health, serving as a control. Written as DNA, the CDR3 is TGTGCCTGGAGTGTACTCCAGACAGGGGGTCAAGAGACCCAGTACTTC. Its translation: CAWSVLQTGGQETQYF.